The rows below give T cell receptor beta chains drawn from one sample of a study of blood T cell repertoires in COVID-19. The repertoire was sequenced with immunoSEQ multiplex PCR; TCRdb's copy has only in-frame clones and lacks some. The data contain about 190,000 clones, around 87% of them seen just once; the ten biggest clones take up around 0.88%. The specimen was peripheral blood. These receptor sequences come from a woman under 30 who had recovered from COVID-19. Each CDR3 is given with its conserved first and last residue.

CASSQKRNSGTGTEKLFF | TRBJ1-4 | 18 | TRBV4-1
CASSEGSNRSYNSPLHF | TRBJ1-6 | 17 | TRBV10-1
CASRGGTTNEKLFF | TRBJ1-4 | 14 | TRBV2
CASSPLWGRPLHF | TRBJ1-6 | 13 | TRBV4-1
CASSESTEEKLFF | TRBJ1-4 | 13 | TRBV6-1
CASSLVLQETQYF | TRBJ2-5 | 13 | TRBV5-4
CASSSTRETEAFF | TRBJ1-1 | 13 | TRBV11-2
CASSTPAGGYNEQFF | TRBJ2-1 | 15 | TRBV27
CASSYARRAEQFF | TRBJ2-1 | 13 | TRBV6-5
CATNQPQHF | TRBJ1-5 | 9 | TRBV9
CASTPQGLGGTEAFF | TRBJ1-1 | 15 | TRBV6-5
CASSTTGNYGYTF | TRBJ1-2 | 13 | TRBV6-2/TRBV6-3
CASSNRQGVKTQYF | TRBJ2-5 | 14 | TRBV7-9
CATSDMRHEQFF | TRBJ2-1 | 12 | TRBV24-1
CASSPGGAYNEQFF | TRBJ2-1 | 14 | TRBV5-1
CASSRLARITGELFF | TRBJ2-2 | 15 | TRBV21-1
CAISDQTGGYEQYF | TRBJ2-7 | 14 | TRBV10-3
CASRGSGSYNEQFF | TRBJ2-1 | 14 | TRBV6-5
CASSTGRDYSNQPQHF | TRBJ1-5 | 16 | TRBV2
CASSNRDRGQLNQPQHF | TRBJ1-5 | 17 | TRBV19
CASSLATTTGVGEQFF | TRBJ2-1 | 16 | TRBV7-2
CASSELLYNEQFF | TRBJ2-1 | 13 | TRBV12-3/TRBV12-4
CASSLLGQGELGGYTF | TRBJ1-2 | 16 | TRBV7-2
CASSPGGRVNTGELFF | TRBJ2-2 | 16 | TRBV9
CAISGGTGDYGYTF | TRBJ1-2 | 14 | TRBV10-3
CASSSTGPPNEKLFF | TRBJ1-4 | 15 | TRBV7-2
CASSLETSDTGELFF | TRBJ2-2 | 15 | TRBV13
CASSLNAGLSGANVLTF | TRBJ2-6 | 17 | TRBV7-6
CASSRSGATYEQYF | TRBJ2-7 | 14 | TRBV4-3
CASGNSGSSYNEQFF | TRBJ2-1 | 15 | TRBV7-3
CASSELNEQFF | TRBJ2-1 | 11 | TRBV25-1
CASSRQDLLRGTFF | TRBJ1-1 | 14 | TRBV28
CASSDPEGISSYEQYF | TRBJ2-7 | 16 | TRBV9
CASSEPGTSGYNEQFF | TRBJ2-1 | 16 | TRBV2
CAISESSGVGNTEAFF | TRBJ1-1 | 16 | TRBV10-3
CASSQLTGAVRNTEAFF | TRBJ1-1 | 17 | TRBV4-1
CASSQVSGGETQYF | TRBJ2-5 | 14 | TRBV3-1/TRBV3-2
CASSPTGGLGNQPQHF | TRBJ1-5 | 16 | TRBV6-7
CASSFPPGRGTEAFF | TRBJ1-1 | 15 | TRBV6-2/TRBV6-3
CASSQDPYSTGTEAFF | TRBJ1-1 | 16 | TRBV4-3
CASSSGRTNTGELFF | TRBJ2-2 | 15 | TRBV5-4
CASSPNAVNTEAFF | TRBJ1-1 | 14 | TRBV6-2/TRBV6-3
CASSKDGGCTGNTIYF | TRBJ1-3 | 16 | TRBV21-1
CASSQVRGGDYGYTF | TRBJ1-2 | 15 | TRBV4-3
CASSYAPSGTGDGYTF | TRBJ1-2 | 16 | TRBV6-5
CASSLTGGQETQYF | TRBJ2-5 | 14 | TRBV5-1
CASSPRGQRSYYGYTF | TRBJ1-2 | 16 | TRBV13
CASSLRAGDTDTQYF | TRBJ2-3 | 15 | TRBV27
CASSTTGFGQAYTEAFF | TRBJ1-1 | 17 | TRBV21-1
CASSPDTENIQYF | TRBJ2-4 | 13 | TRBV18
CASRGSGELFF | TRBJ2-2 | 11 | TRBV7-9
CSARVGSEQFF | TRBJ2-1 | 11 | TRBV20-1
CATSREKTGLTAEQYF | TRBJ2-7 | 16 | TRBV15
CASSLTGNWSPLHF | TRBJ1-6 | 14 | TRBV5-1
CASSLRGGTSGVTDTQYF | TRBJ2-3 | 18 | TRBV5-1
CASSRGTVLAKNIQYF | TRBJ2-4 | 16 | TRBV4-1
CASSTSGGKDTEAFF | TRBJ1-1 | 15 | TRBV19
CASSLELAGYNEQFF | TRBJ2-1 | 15 | TRBV27
CASSQHALQGHDYGYTF | TRBJ1-2 | 17 | TRBV3-1/TRBV3-2
CAISRAQGKETQYF | TRBJ2-5 | 14 | TRBV10-3